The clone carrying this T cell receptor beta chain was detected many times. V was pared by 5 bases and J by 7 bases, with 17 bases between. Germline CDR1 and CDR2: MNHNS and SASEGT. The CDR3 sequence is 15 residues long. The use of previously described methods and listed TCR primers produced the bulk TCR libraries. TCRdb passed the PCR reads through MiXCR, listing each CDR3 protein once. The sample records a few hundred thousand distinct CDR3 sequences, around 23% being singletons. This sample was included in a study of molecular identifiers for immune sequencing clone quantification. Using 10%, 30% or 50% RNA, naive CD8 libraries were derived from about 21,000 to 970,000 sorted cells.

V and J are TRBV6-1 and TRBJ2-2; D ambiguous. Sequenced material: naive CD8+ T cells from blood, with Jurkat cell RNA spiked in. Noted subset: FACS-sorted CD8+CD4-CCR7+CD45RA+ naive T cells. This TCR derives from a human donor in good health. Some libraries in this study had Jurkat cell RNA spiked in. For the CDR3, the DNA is TGTGCCAGCAGTCCTCAACGGATGACGGGCGGGGAGCTGTTTTTT. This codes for CASSPQRMTGGELFF.